This TCR beta chain was documented in a study of blood T cell repertoires in COVID-19. About the study: Acute and convalescent COVID-19 samples came from the United States, Italy and Spain. Sources were T cells, B-cell-depleted T cells, or PBMCs; the material itself was cDNA or gDNA.

Trimming took off 3 bases at V and 4 bases at J, with 4 bases between the two ends. CDR3 length equals 12 residues. Germline assignment: CDR1 MDHEN and CDR2 SYDVKM. Original analysis: Estimated nucleated cell counts came from reference gene primer amplification. Produced via immunoSEQ multiplex PCR; TCRdb's table is partial and in-frame only. The D gene and trimming were derived from the DNA, and the V and J assignments and clone size from that table. The data show about 370,000 clones, roughly 90% seen once. The chain has TRBV28 and TRBJ2-1; no firm D call. The receptor was isolated from a man in his late teens or twenties with active or convalescent COVID-19. The sample comprised peripheral blood. The CDR3 loop is CASSFQYNEQFF. The CDR3 region has the DNA TGTGCCAGCAGTTTCCAGTACAATGAGCAGTTCTTC.